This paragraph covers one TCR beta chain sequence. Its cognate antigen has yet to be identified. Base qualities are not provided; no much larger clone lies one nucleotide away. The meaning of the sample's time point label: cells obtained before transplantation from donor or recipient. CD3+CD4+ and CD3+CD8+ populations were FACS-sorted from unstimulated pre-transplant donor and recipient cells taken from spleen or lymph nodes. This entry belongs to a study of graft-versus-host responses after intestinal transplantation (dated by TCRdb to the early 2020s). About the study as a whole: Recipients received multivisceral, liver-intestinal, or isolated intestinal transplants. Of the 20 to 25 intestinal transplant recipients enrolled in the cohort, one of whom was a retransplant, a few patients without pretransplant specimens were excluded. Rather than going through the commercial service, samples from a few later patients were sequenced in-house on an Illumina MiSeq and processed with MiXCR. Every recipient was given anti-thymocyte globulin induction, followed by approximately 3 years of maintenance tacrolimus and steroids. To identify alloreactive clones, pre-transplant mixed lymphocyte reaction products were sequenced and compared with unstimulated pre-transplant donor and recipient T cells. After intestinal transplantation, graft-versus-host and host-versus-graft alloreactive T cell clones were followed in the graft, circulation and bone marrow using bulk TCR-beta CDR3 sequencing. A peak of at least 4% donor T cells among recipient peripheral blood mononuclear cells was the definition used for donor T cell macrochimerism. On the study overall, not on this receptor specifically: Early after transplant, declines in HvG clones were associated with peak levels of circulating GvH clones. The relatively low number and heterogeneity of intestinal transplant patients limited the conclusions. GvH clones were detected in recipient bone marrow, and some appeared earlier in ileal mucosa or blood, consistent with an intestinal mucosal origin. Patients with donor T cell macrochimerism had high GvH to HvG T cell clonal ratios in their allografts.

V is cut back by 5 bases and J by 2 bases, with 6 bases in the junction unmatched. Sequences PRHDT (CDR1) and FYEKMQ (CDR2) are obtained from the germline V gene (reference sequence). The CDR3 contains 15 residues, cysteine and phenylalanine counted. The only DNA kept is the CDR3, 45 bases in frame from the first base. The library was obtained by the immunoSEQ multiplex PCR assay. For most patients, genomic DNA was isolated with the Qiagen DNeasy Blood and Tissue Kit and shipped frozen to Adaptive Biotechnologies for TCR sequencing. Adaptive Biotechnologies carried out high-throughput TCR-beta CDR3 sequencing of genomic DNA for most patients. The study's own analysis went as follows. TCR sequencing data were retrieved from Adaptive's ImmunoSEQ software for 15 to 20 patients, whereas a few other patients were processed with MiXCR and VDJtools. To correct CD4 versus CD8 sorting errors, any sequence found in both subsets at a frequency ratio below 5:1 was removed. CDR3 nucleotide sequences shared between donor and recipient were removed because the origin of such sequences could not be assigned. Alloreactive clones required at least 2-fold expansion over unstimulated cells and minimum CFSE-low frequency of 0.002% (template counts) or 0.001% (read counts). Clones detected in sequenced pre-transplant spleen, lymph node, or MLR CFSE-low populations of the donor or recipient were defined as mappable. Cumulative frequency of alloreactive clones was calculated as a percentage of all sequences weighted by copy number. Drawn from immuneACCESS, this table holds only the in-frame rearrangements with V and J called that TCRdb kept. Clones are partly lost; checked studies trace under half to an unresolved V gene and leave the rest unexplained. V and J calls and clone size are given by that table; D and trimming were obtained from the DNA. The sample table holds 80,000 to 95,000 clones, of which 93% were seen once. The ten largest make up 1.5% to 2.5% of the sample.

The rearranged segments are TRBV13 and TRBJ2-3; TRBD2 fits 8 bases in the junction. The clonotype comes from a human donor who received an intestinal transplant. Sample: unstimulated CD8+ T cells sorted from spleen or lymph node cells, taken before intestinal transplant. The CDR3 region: CASSVRGEFTDTQYF. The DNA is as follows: TGTGCCAGCAGCGTGCGGGGGGAGTTCACAGATACGCAGTATTTT. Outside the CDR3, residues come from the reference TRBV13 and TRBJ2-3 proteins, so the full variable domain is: AAGVIQSPRHLIKEKRETATLKCYPIPRHDTVYWYQQGPGQDPQFLISFYEKMQSDKGSIPDRFSAQQFSDYHSELNMSSLELGDSALYFCASSVRGEFTDTQYFGPGTRLTVL.